These 20 T cell receptor beta chains share one sample of origin, sequenced in a study of cytomegalovirus exposure and HLA in healthy donors (dated by TCRdb to the late 2010s). Libraries were prepared through the immunoSEQ multiplex PCR assay. A mixture of 60 forward primers for TCR Vbeta segments and 13 reverse primers for TCR Jbeta segments was used in the multiplex PCR. TCRdb carries this immuneACCESS record with in-frame sequences only. Its versions omit some clonotypes, under half of them owing to an unresolved V gene in the studies checked, with the rest unexplained. This sample comprises 75,000 to 100,000 clones, 73% of them detected only once. The ten largest clones take up roughly 3.5% of the sample. Sequencing input: PBMCs. The receptors originated from a man aged 40-49 years in good health and CMV-seronegative.

This clone was seen once. The genes are TRBV15 and TRBJ2-1; 7 bases are shared with TRBD1. The CDR3 loop spans 16 amino acids. Trimming at V came to 3 bases and at J to 8 bases, leaving 13 bases not matched to a gene. Germline V gives CDR1 LNHNV, CDR2 YYDKDF (reference sequence). CDR3 in amino acids: CATSRARQGNWHEQFF. In nucleotides, the CDR3 is TGTGCCACCAGCAGGGCCCGACAGGGAAATTGGCATGAGCAGTTCTTC.

In its sample, this clone was seen a few times. The chain is built from TRBV5-1 and TRBJ2-1; 12 bases match TRBD2. The CDR3 covers 15 residues. Germline-derived CDR1 and CDR2 are SGHRS and YFSETQ. V lost 4 bases, J lost 6 bases, and 5 bases stayed unmatched. The CDR3 sequence is CASSPSGGAPNEQFF. The CDR3 nucleotides read TGCGCCAGCAGCCCTAGCGGGGGGGCCCCCAATGAGCAGTTCTTC. The entire variable domain, with the rest obtained from reference TRBV5-1 and TRBJ2-1, is as follows: KAGVTQTPRYLIKTRGQQVTLSCSPISGHRSVSWYQQTPGQGLQFLFEYFSETQRNKGNFPGRFSGRQFSNSRSEMNVSTLELGDSALYLCASSPSGGAPNEQFFGPGTRLTVL.

Only a few counts were recorded for this clone. J is TRBJ1-3 and V is TRBV5-1; D perhaps matches TRBD1 (5 bases). Per the germline V gene, CDR1 is SGHRS and CDR2 is YFSETQ. Between the trimmed V and J ends, which lost 1 base and 4 bases, there was a span of 9 bases. The CDR3 runs to 14 residues. The CDR3 region has the DNA TGCGCCAGCAGCTTGCCAGGGTCCGGAAACACCATATATTTT. Residues: CASSLPGSGNTIYF.

V is TRBV6-4 and J is TRBJ1-2, with unresolved D. CDR3 length equals 15 residues. Trimming left V 0 bases short and J 2 bases short, with 10 bases between. Germline assignment: CDR1 MRHNA and CDR2 SNTAGT. In DNA, the CDR3 is TGTGCCAGCAGTGACTCGGGCAGACCCAACTATGGCTACACCTTC. Translated, it gives CASSDSGRPNYGYTF.

Only one count was recorded for this clone. At one end, the junction sequence differs from germline, possibly due to a read error. This chain connects TRBV5-1 to TRBJ2-7; D perhaps matches TRBD2 (6 bases). The CDR3 has 13 amino acids. CDR1 SGHRS and CDR2 YFSETQ come from the germline V gene. The DNA of the CDR3 is TGCGCCAGCAGGTTGGTACCGGAGGGCGAGCAGTACTTC. It specifies CASRLVPEGEQYF.

The chain's CDR3 is CASSQGQFATNEKLFF. Here the CDR3 DNA reads TGTGCCAGCAGCCAAGGACAGTTTGCAACTAATGAAAAACTGTTTTTT. The chain is built from TRBV5-4 and TRBJ1-4; possible D gene TRBD1, 6 bases. V was clipped by 4 bases and J by 0 bases, with 13 bases between them. The CDR3 spans 16 residues. The germline V gene has CDR1 SGHNT and CDR2 YYREEE (reference sequence).

This clone was seen only once. V and J are TRBV7-2 and TRBJ2-2; D remains unclear. The V and J ends lost 3 bases and 6 bases respectively, with 11 bases between them. CDR1 is SGHTA and CDR2 is FQGNSA in the germline V gene. The CDR3 runs 14 residues. CDR3 DNA sequence: TGTGCCAGCAGCTTCTACGTCCGGGCCGGGGAGCTGTTTTTT. Protein sequence: CASSFYVRAGELFF.

This clone was seen just once. The J gene is TRBJ2-7, the V gene TRBV6-5; no firm D call. Looked up from germline, CDR1 is MNHEY and CDR2 is SVGAGI. The CDR3 loop spans 13 amino acids. V dropped 5 bases and J dropped 2 bases, with 10 bases sitting between them. CDR3 coding DNA: TGTGCCAGCAGTCCCGACCGGGCCTACGAGCAGTACTTC. Translating gives CASSPDRAYEQYF.

The chain employs TRBV7-2 and TRBJ2-7; TRBD2 is a possible D gene (5 bases). The CDR3 length is 12 residues. The germline V gene encodes CDR1 SGHTA and CDR2 FQGNSA. Trimming shortened V by 4 bases and J by 7 bases, and 11 bases separated the two germline ends. Here the CDR3 reads CASSSQRAEQYF. For the CDR3, the DNA is TGTGCCAGCAGCTCCCAGAGGGCTGAGCAGTACTTC.

This clone was detected a few times. Relative to the germline gene, one junction end is altered; a read error may explain this. The chain uses TRBV7-9 and TRBJ2-7, with D possibly matching TRBD1 (5 bases). CDR3 size: 12 residues. Germline CDR1 SEHNR, CDR2 FQNEAQ (reference sequence). CDR3 DNA sequence: TGTTCCAGCAGTTTTGACAGCTACGAGCAGTACTTC. Translating it yields CSSSFDSYEQYF.

The genes are TRBV7-7 and TRBJ1-3, with D unresolved. The CDR3 sequence is 15 residues long. Germline CDR1 is SSHAT and CDR2 is FNYEAQ (reference sequence). V was cut by 0 bases and J by 1 base, with 7 bases left in between. CDR3 loop: CASSLARGSGNTIYF. DNA of the CDR3: TGTGCCAGCAGCTTAGCTCGGGGATCTGGAAACACCATATATTTT. Drawing the rest from reference TRBV7-7 and TRBJ1-3, the complete variable domain is GAGVSQSPRYKVTKRGQDVTLRCDPISSHATLYWYQQALGQGPEFLTYFNYEAQPDKSGLPSDRFSAERPEGSISTLTIQRTEQRDSAMYRCASSLARGSGNTIYFGEGSWLTVV.

V and J are TRBV27 and TRBJ2-7; TRBD2 is a possible D gene (7 bases). This CDR3 is built from 14 residues. Germline CDR1 MNHEY, CDR2 SMNVEV (reference sequence). Trimming cost V 1 base and J 4 bases, with 11 bases left between them. The CDR3 loop is CASSLWGGGYEQYF. The DNA of the CDR3 is TGTGCCAGCAGTTTATGGGGGGGCGGGTACGAGCAGTACTTC.

CDR3 loop: CASIDGTGGRGTGELFF. The CDR3 nucleotides read TGTGCCAGCATTGACGGGACAGGGGGCCGAGGGACCGGGGAGCTGTTTTTT. The chain joins TRBV2 to TRBJ2-2, with 12 positions matching TRBD1. Germline V gene sequence: CDR1 SNHLY, CDR2 FYNNEI. The J segment lost 5 bases and the V segment lost 7 bases, leaving 11 bases of the junction unmatched. This CDR3 has 17 amino acids.

CDR3 nucleotides: TGTGCCAGCAGCTTGAGACGGGGTGAGACCCAGTACTTC. Protein product: CASSLRRGETQYF. This chain uses TRBV7-3 with TRBJ2-5; tentatively, D is TRBD2 (5 bases). CDR3 length equals 13 residues. The V gene's germline CDR1 is SGHTA and CDR2 FQGTGA. The V end lost 3 bases, the J end lost 5 bases, and 10 bases lay between the germline ends.

The J gene is TRBJ2-3, the V gene TRBV29-1; TRBD2 matches at 9 bases. The trim removed 0 bases at V and 2 bases at J, leaving 6 bases unmatched. Germline V gene lookup returns CDR1 SQVTM and CDR2 ANQGSEA. CDR3 size: 16 residues. CDR3 nucleotide sequence: TGCAGCGTTGAAGATCTTAGCGGGGGCTACACAGATACGCAGTATTTT. Translation gives CSVEDLSGGYTDTQYF.

As regards this clone: This sample also contains other DNA sequences that code for the same CDR3. This chain links TRBV18 with TRBJ1-2, with TRBD1 matching over 10 bases. The CDR3 extends over 13 amino acids. The germline V gene has CDR1 KGHSH and CDR2 LQKENI. V was pared by 4 bases and J by 7 bases, with 3 bases of the junction left unmatched. The CDR3 bases are TGTGCCAGCTCACGACAGGGGGCTTTTGGCTACACCTTC. Translated, it gives CASSRQGAFGYTF.

The CDR3 nucleotides read TGCAGCGTTGCCCGTACAGCAAACACACAAGAGACCCAGTACTTC. Translated: CSVARTANTQETQYF. The genes are TRBV29-1 and TRBJ2-5; D is ambiguous. The CDR3 length is 15 residues. Between the trimmed V and J ends, which lost 4 bases and 2 bases, there was a span of 17 bases. Looked up from germline, CDR1 is SQVTM and CDR2 is ANQGSEA.

In this sample, this clone turned up once. V gene TRBV2 combines with J gene TRBJ1-2; no clear D. The CDR3 totals 12 residues. Trimming took off 3 bases at V and 4 bases at J, with 6 bases between the two ends. The germline gives CDR1 SNHLY, CDR2 FYNNEI. The CDR3 DNA sequence: TGTGCCAGCAGTGATGAGGGCTATGGCTACACCTTC. Translating gives CASSDEGYGYTF.

This clone came up once. This sequence joins TRBV7-9 and TRBJ1-2, with 7 bases identical to TRBD1. The CDR3 has 17 residues. The trim removed 5 bases at V and 0 bases at J, leaving 12 bases unmatched. Germline V gene data show CDR1 as SEHNR and CDR2 as FQNEAQ (reference sequence). The CDR3, as DNA: TGTGCCAGCAGCCCCCGACAGGGATCAGCGTCTAACTATGGCTACACCTTC. Translation: CASSPRQGSASNYGYTF.

This chain joins TRBV4-2 and TRBJ1-2; TRBD1 aligns across 10 bases. J was trimmed by 0 bases and V by 3 bases; bases with no gene match: 10. Germline V gene sequence: CDR1 LGHNA, CDR2 YNFKEQ. The CDR3 has 18 residues. The CDR3, as DNA: TGTGCCAGCAGCCACCAACCGGACAGGGGGAATGCTAACTATGGCTACACCTTC. Amino acids: CASSHQPDRGNANYGYTF.